This is a list of T cell receptor beta chains from one sample in a study of blood T cell repertoires in COVID-19. Assay: immunoSEQ multiplex PCR; the TCRdb copy retains only in-frame clones and omits some. The sample includes 440,000 or so clones, 75% to 90% of them seen just once. Sequences were obtained from peripheral blood. Every receptor here comes from a woman in her thirties or forties with COVID-19, enrolled during active disease. Both conserved end residues are part of each CDR3. The D gene is left open where the match is weak. The size field is filled for only some rows; it gives once, few, many or a size class.

TRBD1	once	TRBV6-5	TRBJ2-7	TGTGCCAGCAGTCTCGGACAGGGGGCTAACGAGCAGTACTTC	CASSLGQGANEQYF
.	.	TRBV18	TRBJ1-2	TGTGCCAGCTCCCGCGGGGCTGGCTATGGCTACACCTTC	CASSRGAGYGYTF
TRBD1	few	TRBV2	TRBJ1-4	TGTGCCAGCAGTTCGGAGACAGGGTTTGAAAAACTGTTTTTT	CASSSETGFEKLFF
TRBD1	.	TRBV5-8	TRBJ2-5	TGTGCCAGCAGCTTGGGACAGGGTAGGGAGACCCAGTACTTC	CASSLGQGRETQYF
TRBD1	.	TRBV6-5	TRBJ2-7	TGTGCCAGCAGCTATCCCGGGACAGGGTTCTACGAGCAGTACTTC	CASSYPGTGFYEQYF
.	.	TRBV6-5	TRBJ2-7	TGTGCCAGCAGGGAGACAGGGACTGGCGAGCAGTACTTC	CASRETGTGEQYF
.	.	TRBV7-8	TRBJ1-6	TGTGCCAGCAGCTTAGACGTCCGGAGCTCCTATAATTCACCCCTCCACTTT	CASSLDVRSSYNSPLHF
TRBD1	.	TRBV14	TRBJ1-6	TGTGCCACCTCCGGACAGGGCTATAATTCACCCCTCCACTTT	CATSGQGYNSPLHF
TRBD1	.	TRBV4-1	TRBJ1-3	TGCGCCAGCAGCCACCAGGACAGGGGCTCTGGAAACACCATATATTTT	CASSHQDRGSGNTIYF
TRBD2	.	TRBV6-2/TRBV6-3	TRBJ2-1	TGTGCCAGCAGTTACGGGACTAGCGGGCACTCGTACAATGAGCAGTTCTTC	CASSYGTSGHSYNEQFF
TRBD2	.	TRBV5-4	TRBJ2-1	TGTGCCAGCAGCTCGGGACTAGCGCCCCTCAATGAGCAGTTCTTC	CASSSGLAPLNEQFF
.	.	TRBV7-2	TRBJ1-5	TGTGCCAGCAGCCCAGGGTCCTCGCTACAGCCCCAGCATTTT	CASSPGSSLQPQHF
.	.	TRBV18	TRBJ1-5	TGTGCCAGCTCACCGATACGGGATAGCAATCAGCCCCAGCATTTT	CASSPIRDSNQPQHF
.	.	TRBV27	TRBJ1-6	TGTGCCAGCAGCCCTGACGGAGGGCGGTCACCCCTCCACTTT	CASSPDGGRSPLHF
.	.	TRBV19	TRBJ1-5	TGTGCCAGTAGTATGTTAAGCCAGCCCCAGCATTTT	CASSMLSQPQHF
TRBD1	once	TRBV9	TRBJ1-2	TGTGCCAGCAGCCGAGAACCGGGACAGGGGGCGGGAGGCTACACCTTC	CASSREPGQGAGGYTF
TRBD2	.	TRBV27	TRBJ2-1	TGTGCCAGCAGTCTTTGGGTAGCGGGGTCCTACAATGAGCAGTTCTTC	CASSLWVAGSYNEQFF